The TCR beta chain under discussion was sequenced for a study of T cell responses to AZD1222 COVID-19 vaccine. Analysis merged second doses at about 4 or about 12 weeks. The data were produced by immunoSEQ multiplex PCR, yet TCRdb's version contains in-frame clones alone and is incomplete. This table holds some 280,000 clones, about 94% found once. This clone was counted a single time. Its antigen is currently unknown. The germline CDR1 and CDR2 sequences are MGHRA and YSYEKL. V was pared by 4 bases and J by 4 bases, with 6 bases of the junction left unmatched. CDR3 length: 14 amino acids. Overall study results and limits: Across the whole spike, CD4 TCRs peaked at regions 160-218 and 743-854. Two AZD1222 doses significantly raised spike-specific TCR breadth and depth over controls. Just a handful of AZD1222 recipients were seropositive at baseline.

The genes are TRBV4-1 and TRBJ2-7, with 8 bases fitting TRBD2. The sequence derives from an adult who received the AZD1222 COVID-19 vaccine. This sample comprised peripheral blood, obtained 28 days after the second AZD1222 dose. The CDR3 DNA sequence: TGCGCCAGCAGCCCCACTAGCGGCCTTTACGAGCAGTACTTC. Translating gives CASSPTSGLYEQYF.